Listed here are 32 T cell receptor beta chains from one sample, sequenced in a study of PD-L1 blockade in urothelial cancer. The protocol was immunoSEQ multiplex PCR, while the TCRdb copy is restricted to in-frame clones and leaves out a portion. Of roughly 95,000 clones listed, about nine tenths were seen once; the top ten hold 1.5% to 2%. Indicated time point: pretreatment peripheral blood. Material: PBMCs, obtained around atezolizumab (anti-PD-L1) treatment. The source of these receptors is a man between 60 and 70 years old with urothelial cancer.

This chain joins TRBV28 and TRBJ1-1, with D possibly matching TRBD1 (5 bases). The CDR3 totals 12 residues. Germline V CDR1 and CDR2: MDHEN, SYDVKM. Between the trimmed V and J ends, which lost 3 bases and 5 bases, there was a span of 7 bases. CDR3 residues: CASSFPGTEAFF. The DNA for the CDR3 is TGTGCCAGCAGTTTCCCAGGGACTGAAGCTTTCTTT. Drawing the rest from reference TRBV28 and TRBJ1-1, the complete variable domain is DVKVTQSSRYLVKRTGEKVFLECVQDMDHENMFWYRQDPGLGLRLIYFSYDVKMKEKGDIPEGYSVSREKKERFSLILESASTNQTSMYLCASSFPGTEAFFGQGTRLTVV.

This chain joins TRBV12-5 and TRBJ1-3; the match to TRBD1 covers 7 bases. The V and J ends lost 6 bases and 1 base, in that order; junction bases with no gene match: 3. The CDR3 has 14 amino acids. Germline V lookup: CDR1 LGHNT, CDR2 FRNRAP. The chain's CDR3 is CASGLTGSGNTIYF. The CDR3 nucleotides are TGTGCTAGTGGCCTGACAGGGTCTGGAAACACCATATATTTT. Complete variable domain (other parts from reference TRBV12-5 and TRBJ1-3): DARVTQTPRHKVTEMGQEVTMRCQPILGHNTVFWYRQTMMQGLELLAYFRNRAPLDDSGMPKDRFSAEMPDATLATLKIQPSEPRDSAVYFCASGLTGSGNTIYFGEGSWLTVV.

This chain links TRBV27 with TRBJ2-7; TRBD1 agrees at 12 bases. V was pared by 6 bases and J by 4 bases, with 7 bases of the junction left unmatched. There are 15 residues in the CDR3. The V gene's germline CDR1 is MNHEY and CDR2 SMNVEV (reference sequence). The CDR3 nucleotides are TGTGCCAGCAGCTCCGGGACAGGGGGCTGGTACGAGCAGTACTTC. Its protein product is CASSSGTGGWYEQYF.

The CDR3 is CSVVGTGIGTEAFF. In nucleotides, the CDR3 is TGCAGCGTGGTGGGGACAGGTATCGGCACTGAAGCTTTCTTT. V gene TRBV29-1 combines with J gene TRBJ1-1, with 8 bases matching TRBD1. The CDR3 covers 14 residues. The germline CDR1 and CDR2 sequences are SQVTM and ANQGSEA. The V segment lost 6 bases and the J segment 4 bases; nucleotides outside the gene matches: 10.

This sequence joins TRBV9 and TRBJ1-1, with TRBD1 as a possible D gene (5 bases). The germline V and J ends were trimmed by 0 bases and 5 bases, with 20 bases remaining between them. Per the germline V gene, CDR1 is SGDLS and CDR2 is YYNGEE. The CDR3 is 17 amino acids. The CDR3 DNA is TGTGCCAGCAGCGTAGGTTGGGGGGAGGGAGGAAATACTGAAGCTTTCTTT. Amino acid sequence: CASSVGWGEGGNTEAFF. The full variable domain, with the rest looked up from reference TRBV9 and TRBJ1-1, is DSGVTQTPKHLITATGQRVTLRCSPRSGDLSVYWYQQSLDQGLQFLIQYYNGEERAKGNILERFSAQQFPDLHSELNLSSLELGDSALYFCASSVGWGEGGNTEAFFGQGTRLTVV.

The chain combines TRBV7-8 with TRBJ2-2, with D hard to call. V dropped 3 bases and J dropped 7 bases, with 3 bases sitting between them. Germline assignment: CDR1 SGHVS and CDR2 FQNEAQ. The CDR3 has 11 amino acids. The CDR3 DNA reads as TGTGCCAGCAGCTTCGTCGGGGAGCTGTTTTTT. Amino acid sequence: CASSFVGELFF.

The chain combines TRBV4-1 with TRBJ2-7; D possibly corresponds to TRBD1 (6 bases). CDR1 MGHRA and CDR2 YSYEKL come from the germline V gene. V was clipped by 0 bases and J by 0 bases, with 9 bases between them. CDR3 length equals 15 residues. CDR3 bases: TGCGCCAGCAGCCAAGATAGGGGGTCCTCCTACGAGCAGTACTTC. It specifies CASSQDRGSSYEQYF.

J is TRBJ2-1 and V is TRBV6-1, with D possibly matching TRBD1 (5 bases). CDR1 is MNHNS and CDR2 is SASEGT in the germline V gene. The CDR3 covers 14 residues. Trimming left V 7 bases short and J 7 bases short, with 17 bases between. The CDR3 region has the DNA TGTGCCAGCACGGACCTGCCAGGGCGTAATGAGCAGTTCTTC. Amino acids: CASTDLPGRNEQFF.

The V and J genes are TRBV5-6 and TRBJ1-1; D remains unclear. The germline V gene encodes CDR1 SGHDT and CDR2 YYEEEE. The CDR3 covers 16 residues. V gave up 4 bases and J gave up 0 bases, with 16 bases separating them. CDR3 in amino acids: CASSLPGGRLNTEAFF. For the CDR3, the DNA is TGTGCCAGCAGCCTACCGGGAGGACGGTTGAACACTGAAGCTTTCTTT.

The V gene is TRBV5-4, the J gene TRBJ2-1; D is perhaps TRBD2 (6 bases). With 4 bases removed from V and 6 bases from J, the gap between germline ends came to 14 bases. The CDR3 totals 14 residues. The germline V gene encodes CDR1 SGHNT and CDR2 YYREEE (reference sequence). This CDR3 is CASSPEGTSNEQFF. DNA of the CDR3: TGTGCCAGCAGCCCGGAAGGGACTTCCAATGAGCAGTTCTTC.

The V and J genes are TRBV11-3 and TRBJ1-2, with 7 nucleotides matching TRBD1. Trimming cost V 5 bases and J 7 bases; bases outside gene matches: 10. Germline CDR1 and CDR2: SGHNT and YENEEA. The length of the CDR3 is 14 residues. Here the CDR3 reads CASSPKRQGSGYTF. For the CDR3, the DNA is TGTGCCAGCAGCCCAAAAAGACAGGGAAGTGGCTACACCTTC.

This clone was seen only a few times. This rearrangement joins TRBV7-9 to TRBJ1-5; 7 bases align to TRBD1. Losses at the gene ends were 6 bases for V and 2 bases for J; bases not matched to a gene: 7. This CDR3 is built from 15 residues. In germline, CDR1 is SEHNR, CDR2 FQNEAQ (reference sequence). CDR3 sequence reads: CASSSDRPGNQPQHF. CDR3 DNA sequence: TGTGCCAGCAGTTCGGACAGGCCTGGCAATCAGCCCCAGCATTTT.

V usage is TRBV5-4 and J usage is TRBJ2-2; the D gene is possibly TRBD1 (6 bases). Germline V gene data show CDR1 as SGHNT and CDR2 as YYREEE (reference sequence). V was clipped by 1 base and J by 7 bases, with 11 bases between them. This CDR3 is built from 14 residues. The CDR3 loop is CASSLTGSGGELFF. DNA of the CDR3: TGTGCCAGCAGCTTGACAGGGTCGGGCGGGGAGCTGTTTTTT.

The chain uses TRBV27 and TRBJ2-7; TRBD1 matches 9 bases. The CDR3 sequence is 12 residues long. The trim removed 8 bases at V and 5 bases at J, leaving 4 bases unmatched. Germline CDR1 reads MNHEY; CDR2 reads SMNVEV (reference sequence). In DNA, the CDR3 is TGTGCCAGCCGGACAGGGGTAAACGAGCAGTACTTC. Translating gives CASRTGVNEQYF.

The chain carries TRBV5-8 and TRBJ1-5; D perhaps matches TRBD1 (6 bases). V was pared by 3 bases and J by 6 bases, with 13 bases between. CDR3 length: 14 residues. The germline V gene encodes CDR1 SGHTS and CDR2 YDEGEE. The CDR3 nucleotides read TGTGCCAGCAGCTCCCGGGACATAGGTCAGCCCCAGCATTTT. Amino acids: CASSSRDIGQPQHF.

V and J are TRBV19 and TRBJ2-7; perhaps TRBD1 as D (7 bases). The ends were cut back, 9 bases at V and 4 bases at J, with 19 bases in the middle. CDR3 length: 14 residues. CDR1 and CDR2 (germline): LNHDA, SQIVND (reference sequence). The CDR3 is CASRPRDSSYEQYF. In DNA form, the CDR3 reads TGTGCCAGCCGACCGCGGGACAGTTCGTACGAGCAGTACTTC.

The chain joins TRBV28 to TRBJ1-2; a possible D gene is TRBD1 (5 bases). The CDR3 length is 13 residues. Germline V gene lookup returns CDR1 MDHEN and CDR2 SYDVKM. Trimming shortened V by 6 bases and J by 2 bases, and 10 bases separated the two germline ends. CDR3 coding DNA: TGTGCCAGCAGGAACCAGGGAAACTATGGCTACACCTTC. Protein: CASRNQGNYGYTF.

The chain joins TRBV29-1 to TRBJ2-5; a weak D match, TRBD1 (6 bases). V dropped 7 bases and J dropped 4 bases, with 13 bases sitting between them. The germline CDR1 and CDR2 sequences are SQVTM and ANQGSEA. The CDR3 extends over 12 amino acids. CDR3: CSAQGFGETQYF. The DNA of the CDR3 is TGCAGCGCTCAGGGGTTCGGAGAGACCCAGTACTTC. Using reference TRBV29-1 and TRBJ2-5 for the parts outside the CDR3, the full variable domain is SAVISQKPSRDICQRGTSLTIQCQVDSQVTMMFWYRQQPGQSLTLIATANQGSEATYESGFVIDKFPISRPNLTFSTLTVSNMSPEDSSIYLCSAQGFGETQYFGPGTRLLVL.

The sample holds many counts of this clone. The chain joins TRBV4-1 to TRBJ1-1, with 7 bases fitting TRBD1. V gave up 3 bases and J gave up 1 base; unmatched junction bases: 8. This CDR3 region has 16 residues. Per the germline V gene, CDR1 is MGHRA and CDR2 is YSYEKL. The CDR3 DNA follows: TGCGCCAGCAGCCAGGTAGCCGGGACAGCGAACACTGAAGCTTTCTTT. As protein: CASSQVAGTANTEAFF.

This chain joins TRBV27 and TRBJ1-1; 7 bases are shared with TRBD1. The trim removed 2 bases at V and 10 bases at J, leaving 7 bases unmatched. From germline, CDR1 is MNHEY and CDR2 SMNVEV (reference sequence). This CDR3 comprises 13 residues. CDR3 in DNA: TGTGCCAGCAGTTTACGAATCCGGGACAGAGCTTTCTTT. Amino acid sequence: CASSLRIRDRAFF.

V is TRBV4-2 and J is TRBJ2-7, with 7 bases identical to TRBD1. Germline-derived CDR1 and CDR2 are LGHNA and YNFKEQ. The CDR3 is made up of 18 amino acids. Germline trimming cut 4 bases from V and 1 base from J; bases unmatched to any gene: 16. The DNA of the CDR3 is TGTGCCAGCAGCCCGCGCACACCGAGACAGGGCTCATCCTACGAGCAGTACTTC. Translated, it gives CASSPRTPRQGSSYEQYF.

The table lists this clone with a count of one. The chain has TRBV7-2 and TRBJ1-2, with unresolved D. Germline lookup yields CDR1 SGHTA and CDR2 FQGNSA. V was cut by 5 bases and J by 7 bases, with 17 bases left in between. This CDR3 has 14 residues. The CDR3 DNA reads TGTGCCAGCAGCCTACCTCCCCAGGCGGGTGGCTACACCTTC. Translation gives CASSLPPQAGGYTF.

This clone was seen only once. This chain connects TRBV5-4 to TRBJ1-3, with D perhaps TRBD1 (6 bases). Germline values: CDR1 SGHNT, CDR2 YYREEE (reference sequence). Trimming shortened V by 5 bases and J by 4 bases, and 10 bases separated the two germline ends. This CDR3 is built from 13 residues. The CDR3 loop is CASSFDRGNTIYF. In DNA, the CDR3 is TGTGCCAGCAGTTTTGACAGGGGAAACACCATATATTTT.

The V call is TRBV5-6, the J call TRBJ1-5; D ambiguous. The CDR3 spans 16 residues. V was cut by 1 base and J by 0 bases, with 11 bases left in between. Germline V gives CDR1 SGHDT, CDR2 YYEEEE. The chain's CDR3 is CASSLRAGFSNQPQHF. In nucleotides, the CDR3 is TGTGCCAGCAGCTTGCGTGCCGGGTTTAGCAATCAGCCCCAGCATTTT.

The chain recombines TRBV28 with TRBJ1-3; D is unclear. This CDR3 spans 14 amino acids. Trimming took off 3 bases at V and 3 bases at J, with 9 bases between the two ends. The germline gives CDR1 MDHEN, CDR2 SYDVKM. The CDR3 DNA follows: TGTGCCAGCAGTTTCGAACGGTTTGGAAACACCATATATTTT. It translates to CASSFERFGNTIYF.

V usage is TRBV28 and J usage is TRBJ1-5; tentative D call: TRBD1 (6 bases). The CDR3 covers 15 residues. Germline V lookup: CDR1 MDHEN, CDR2 SYDVKM. V was trimmed by 6 bases and J by 3 bases, leaving 15 bases between them. CDR3 residues: CASRGDISDNQPQHF. DNA for the CDR3: TGTGCCAGCAGGGGGGACATATCCGACAATCAGCCCCAGCATTTT.

This chain connects TRBV2 to TRBJ1-2, with D perhaps matching TRBD1 (5 bases). Per germline, CDR1 SNHLY and CDR2 FYNNEI. V was trimmed by 0 bases and J by 5 bases, leaving 13 bases between them. The CDR3 consists of 15 residues. The chain's CDR3 is CASSEAGRVSYGYTF. CDR3 nucleotides: TGTGCCAGCAGTGAAGCGGGCAGGGTCTCATATGGCTACACCTTC. Looking up the rest from reference TRBV2 and TRBJ1-2 gives the full variable domain: EPEVTQTPSHQVTQMGQEVILRCVPISNHLYFYWYRQILGQKVEFLVSFYNNEISEKSEIFDDQFSVERPDGSNFTLKIRSTKLEDSAMYFCASSEAGRVSYGYTFGSGTRLTVV.

This clone was seen repeatedly, ten times or more. This chain connects TRBV28 to TRBJ1-1; D uncertain. The V end was cut by 5 bases, the J end by 11 bases, with 21 bases between. Per the germline V gene, CDR1 is MDHEN and CDR2 is SYDVKM. CDR3 length: 14 amino acids. CDR3 amino acids: CASSLSWTVGGAFF. CDR3 coding DNA: TGTGCCAGCAGTCTCTCTTGGACTGTTGGAGGGGCTTTCTTT.

V gene TRBV5-1 combines with J gene TRBJ2-5, with D maybe TRBD1 (5 bases). CDR3 length equals 15 residues. V was pared by 0 bases and J by 2 bases, with 11 bases between. Germline assignment: CDR1 SGHRS and CDR2 YFSETQ. CDR3 amino acids: CASSLVGQTQETQYF. The CDR3 bases are TGCGCCAGCAGCTTGGTGGGGCAGACACAAGAGACCCAGTACTTC.

The chain carries TRBV6-1 and TRBJ1-5, with 7 bases aligning to TRBD1. Germline V lookup: CDR1 MNHNS, CDR2 SASEGT. With 9 bases clipped from V and 3 bases from J, the junction kept 11 bases outside the gene matches. The CDR3 length is 15 residues. CDR3 region: CASFWDRGFNQPQHF. In DNA form, the CDR3 reads TGTGCCAGTTTTTGGGACAGAGGGTTCAATCAGCCCCAGCATTTT.

CDR3 DNA sequence: TGTGCCAGTAAAGGGGGCGGGCAAGAGACCCAGTACTTC. Its protein is CASKGGGQETQYF. This chain uses TRBV19 with TRBJ2-5; 7 bases are a match to TRBD1. J lost 2 bases, V lost 7 bases, and 4 bases had no gene match. Germline V gene lookup returns CDR1 LNHDA and CDR2 SQIVND (reference sequence). The CDR3 loop spans 13 amino acids.

The genes are TRBV5-4 and TRBJ1-4; no reliable D call. V was trimmed by 2 bases and J by 4 bases, leaving 6 bases between them. The CDR3 covers 13 residues. Germline CDR1 is SGHNT and CDR2 is YYREEE (reference sequence). CDR3 in DNA: TGTGCCAGCAGCTTTGGTAGTAATGAAAAACTGTTTTTT. Translating it yields CASSFGSNEKLFF. The full variable domain, rest sourced from reference TRBV5-4 and TRBJ1-4, is ETGVTQSPTHLIKTRGQQVTLRCSSQSGHNTVSWYQQALGQGPQFIFQYYREEENGRGNFPPRFSGLQFPNYSSELNVNALELDDSALYLCASSFGSNEKLFFGSGTQLSVL.